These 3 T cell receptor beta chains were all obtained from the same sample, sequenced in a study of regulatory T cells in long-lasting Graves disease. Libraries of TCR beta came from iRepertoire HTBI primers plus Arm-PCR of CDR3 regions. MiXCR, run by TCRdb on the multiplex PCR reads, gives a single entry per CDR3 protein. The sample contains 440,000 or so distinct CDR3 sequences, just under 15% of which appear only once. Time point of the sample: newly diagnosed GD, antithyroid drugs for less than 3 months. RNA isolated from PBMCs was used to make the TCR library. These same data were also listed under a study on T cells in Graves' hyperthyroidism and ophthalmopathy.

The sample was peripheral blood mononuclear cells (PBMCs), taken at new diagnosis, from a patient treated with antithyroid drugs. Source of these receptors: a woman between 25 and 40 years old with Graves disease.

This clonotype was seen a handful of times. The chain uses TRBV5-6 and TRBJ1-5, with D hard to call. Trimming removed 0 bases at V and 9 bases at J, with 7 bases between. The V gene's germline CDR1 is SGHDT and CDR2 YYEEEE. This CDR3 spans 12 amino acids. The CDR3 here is CASSLGVSPQHF. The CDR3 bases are TGTGCCAGCAGCTTGGGGGTGTCGCCCCAGCATTTT. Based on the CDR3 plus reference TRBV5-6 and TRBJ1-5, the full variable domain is DAGVTQSPTHLIKTRGQQVTLRCSPKSGHDTVSWYQQALGQGPQFIFQYYEEEERQRGNFPDRFSGHQFPNYSSELNVNALLLGDSALYLCASSLGVSPQHFGDGTRLSIL.

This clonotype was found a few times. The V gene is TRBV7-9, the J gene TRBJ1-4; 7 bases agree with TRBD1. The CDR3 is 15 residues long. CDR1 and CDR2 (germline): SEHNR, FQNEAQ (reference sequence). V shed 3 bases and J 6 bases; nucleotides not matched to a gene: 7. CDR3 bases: TGTGCCAGCAGCTTCGGGGACAGCAAGTATGAAAAACTGTTTTTT. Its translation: CASSFGDSKYEKLFF.

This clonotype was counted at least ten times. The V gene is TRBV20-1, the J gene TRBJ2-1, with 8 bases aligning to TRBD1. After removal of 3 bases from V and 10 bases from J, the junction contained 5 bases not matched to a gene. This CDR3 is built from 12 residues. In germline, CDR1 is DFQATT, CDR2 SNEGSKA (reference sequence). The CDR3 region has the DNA TGCAGTGCTAGCCGCCAGGGGGCCGAGCAGTTCTTC. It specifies CSASRQGAEQFF.